The clone carrying this T cell receptor (beta chain) was counted a few times. Its specificity is unknown. The data derive from a study of CD8 T cells in ankylosing spondylitis. V lost 2 bases, J lost 1 base, and 1 base stayed unmatched. CDR3 length: 15 amino acids. Germline V gene lookup returns CDR1 DFQATT and CDR2 SNEGSKA (reference sequence). Regarding the study as a whole: Characteristic, it appeared, of ankylosing spondylitis blood was a TCR beta motif of fewer than 10 highly homologous variants.

MiXCR, applied by TCRdb to the 5' RACE reads, yields one record per CDR3 protein. The table includes about 540,000 distinct CDR3 sequences, approximately 12% detected once. The chain links TRBV20-1 to TRBJ2-2; 10 nucleotides align to TRBD2. Specimen: blood, either unsorted or a sorted T cell fraction (not recorded which). The TCR was taken from a male donor with ankylosing spondylitis. CDR3 sequence: CSARPSGRNTGELFF. The CDR3 DNA reads TGCAGTGCTAGACCTAGCGGGAGGAACACCGGGGAGCTGTTTTTT.